A single sample is the source of the 22 T cell receptor beta chains below, sequenced in a study of patients and donors after allogeneic stem cell transplantation. One entry per CDR3 protein results from TCRdb running MiXCR on the RT-PCR reads. The sample has about 200,000 distinct CDR3 sequences; over 30% are singletons. Sample: blood, either unsorted or a sorted T cell fraction (not recorded which). The receptors shown here come from a human donor who was either an allogeneic HSCT recipient or a stem cell or donor lymphocyte infusion donor (not recorded which). It is not recorded whose cells these are; they may come from a transplant donor.

V gene TRBV4-1 combines with J gene TRBJ2-7; D ambiguous. Per germline, CDR1 MGHRA and CDR2 YSYEKL. This CDR3 comprises 14 residues. Trimming removed 3 bases from V and 3 bases from J, with 12 bases in between. The CDR3 region is CASSHSQAYYEQYF. The CDR3 DNA sequence: TGCGCCAGCAGCCATTCGCAGGCTTACTACGAGCAGTACTTC.

The rearrangement links TRBV4-3 to TRBJ2-2; 9 bases fit TRBD1. The CDR3 is 17 amino acids. Trimming cost V 4 bases and J 4 bases; bases outside gene matches: 10. The germline CDR1 and CDR2 sequences are LGHNA and YSLEER. The CDR3 reads CASSPEWDRVTTGELFF. CDR3 DNA sequence: TGCGCCAGCAGCCCTGAATGGGACAGGGTTACCACCGGGGAGCTGTTTTTT.

This chain links TRBV5-1 with TRBJ2-5; no clear D gene. The CDR3 totals 13 residues. Deletions cut 3 bases from V and 5 bases from J, with 11 bases between. The germline CDR1 and CDR2 sequences are SGHRS and YFSETQ. The CDR3 loop is CASSSKGLETQYF. CDR3 bases: TGCGCCAGCAGCTCGAAGGGTTTGGAGACCCAGTACTTC.

The chain has TRBV3-1 and TRBJ2-2; TRBD2 agrees at 9 bases. The CDR3 runs 18 residues. V shed 0 bases and J 7 bases; nucleotides not matched to a gene: 12. Germline CDR1 LGHDT, CDR2 YNNKEL (reference sequence). CDR3 nucleotide sequence: TGTGCCAGCAGCCAAGATAGTCTAGCGGGGATCCGGGACGGGGAGCTGTTTTTT. Amino acid sequence: CASSQDSLAGIRDGELFF.

V and J are TRBV7-8 and TRBJ1-6, with 8 bases fitting TRBD1. Germline loops: CDR1 SGHVS, CDR2 FQNEAQ. This CDR3 has 16 residues. V was clipped by 5 bases and J by 1 base; unmatched bases: 4. This CDR3 is CASSPTGGSYNSPLHF. CDR3 nucleotide sequence: TGTGCCAGCAGCCCAACAGGGGGTTCCTATAATTCACCCCTCCACTTT.

This rearrangement joins TRBV29-1 to TRBJ2-1; 10 nucleotides line up with TRBD1. CDR1 and CDR2 from the germline V gene are SQVTM and ANQGSEA. The trim removed 2 bases at V and 11 bases at J, leaving 9 bases unmatched. The CDR3 has 14 residues. DNA of the CDR3: TGCAGCGTTGAAACCCGGGACAGGGGATTCCAGCAGTTCTTC. Translation: CSVETRDRGFQQFF.

This clonotype was seen only a few times. This chain links TRBV5-1 with TRBJ2-4; D call uncertain. The CDR3 spans 14 residues. With 0 bases removed from V and 1 base from J, the gap between germline ends came to 5 bases. The V gene's germline CDR1 is SGHRS and CDR2 YFSETQ. In DNA form, the CDR3 reads TGCGCCAGCAGCTTGGGTCTCGCCAAAAACATTCAGTACTTC. This translates into CASSLGLAKNIQYF.

About this clonotype itself: The conserved phenylalanine or tryptophan is not found at the CDR3 terminus, so this likely reflects a read error. The chain links TRBV7-9 to TRBJ1-5; no clear D gene. CDR3 size: 16 residues. Germline CDR1 is SEHNR and CDR2 is FQNEAQ (reference sequence). Trimming stripped 4 bases from V and 0 bases from J, with 13 bases between. The CDR3 nucleotides are TGTGCCAGCAGCTCCGAACGGCCTTTTAGCAATCAGCCCCAGCATTCT. Translation: CASSSERPFSNQPQHS.

The sample holds a few counts of this clonotype. The J gene is TRBJ2-2, the V gene TRBV4-2; 12 bases are a match to TRBD2. The ends lost 2 bases at V and 5 bases at J; junction bases unmatched: 12. The germline CDR1 and CDR2 sequences are LGHNA and YNFKEQ. The CDR3 extends over 19 amino acids. The CDR3 sequence is CASSQRPSGGAVRTGELFF. The CDR3 nucleotides read TGTGCCAGCAGCCAACGTCCTAGCGGGGGGGCCGTTAGGACCGGGGAGCTGTTTTTT.

The sample holds a few counts of this clonotype. The J gene is TRBJ1-1, the V gene TRBV6-2 or TRBV6-3, with unresolved D. Trimming shortened V by 2 bases and J by 3 bases, and 7 bases separated the two germline ends. Per the germline V gene, CDR1 is MNHEY and CDR2 is SVGEGT. The CDR3 spans 13 residues. The CDR3 DNA reads TGTGCCAGCAGTTACAACGGGGACACTGAAGCTTTCTTT. Translated, it gives CASSYNGDTEAFF.

The V call is TRBV7-2, the J call TRBJ2-5, with 10 positions matching TRBD2. There are 23 residues in the CDR3. V lost 4 bases, J lost 0 bases, and 26 bases stayed unmatched. Looked up from germline, CDR1 is SGHTA and CDR2 is FQGNSA. The CDR3 sequence is CASSYGGLKRGGLQLPYQETQYF. As DNA, the CDR3 is TGTGCCAGCAGCTATGGAGGATTAAAGCGGGGGGGCCTCCAGTTACCGTACCAAGAGACCCAGTACTTC.

This clonotype was observed a handful of times. This chain joins TRBV29-1 and TRBJ1-1; D is unresolved. This CDR3 region has 11 residues. From germline, CDR1 is SQVTM and CDR2 ANQGSEA. Trimming took off 3 bases at V and 3 bases at J, with 5 bases between the two ends. The CDR3 here is CSVESDTEAFF. The CDR3 nucleotides are TGCAGCGTTGAGTCGGACACTGAAGCTTTCTTT.

The chain is built from TRBV15 and TRBJ1-2; D gene unclear. V was trimmed by 1 base and J by 0 bases, leaving 9 bases between them. Germline V gene data show CDR1 as LNHNV and CDR2 as YYDKDF (reference sequence). The CDR3 is 15 amino acids. The CDR3 here is CATSRVRTPNYGYTF. DNA for the CDR3: TGTGCCACCAGCAGAGTACGGACGCCTAACTATGGCTACACCTTC. Complete variable domain (other parts from reference TRBV15 and TRBJ1-2): DAMVIQNPRYQVTQFGKPVTLSCSQTLNHNVMYWYQQKSSQAPKLLFHYYDKDFNNEADTPDNFQSRRPNTSFCFLDIRSPGLGDTAMYLCATSRVRTPNYGYTFGSGTRLTVV.

The chain combines TRBV2 with TRBJ1-5; no firm D call. The CDR3 runs to 13 residues. From germline, CDR1 is SNHLY and CDR2 FYNNEI. V lost 4 bases and J lost 3, with 7 bases in between. This chain's CDR3 is CASSAWDNQPQHF. The DNA of the CDR3 is TGTGCCAGCAGTGCGTGGGACAATCAGCCCCAGCATTTT. The variable domain in full, completed from reference TRBV2 and TRBJ1-5, reads EPEVTQTPSHQVTQMGQEVILRCVPISNHLYFYWYRQILGQKVEFLVSFYNNEISEKSEIFDDQFSVERPDGSNFTLKIRSTKLEDSAMYFCASSAWDNQPQHFGDGTRLSIL.

Only a few counts were recorded for this clonotype. This chain uses TRBV4-2 with TRBJ1-6; no definite D call. The CDR3 runs 18 residues. The germline gives CDR1 LGHNA, CDR2 YNFKEQ. Trimming took off 0 bases at V and 0 bases at J, with 12 bases between the two ends. The CDR3 protein is CASSQDFAMSSYNSPLHF. The CDR3 DNA follows: TGTGCCAGCAGCCAAGATTTCGCGATGAGCTCCTATAATTCACCCCTCCACTTT.

V is TRBV28 and J is TRBJ2-1; maybe TRBD2 (6 bases). The CDR3 contains 18 residues. Germline CDR1 reads MDHEN; CDR2 reads SYDVKM. V was shortened by 6 bases and J by 0 bases, with 21 bases between the two germline ends. This chain's CDR3 is CASSIPLALLSSYNEQFF. The CDR3, as DNA: TGTGCCAGCAGCATCCCGCTAGCGTTACTTAGCTCCTACAATGAGCAGTTCTTC. The whole variable domain, remainder taken from reference TRBV28 and TRBJ2-1, is DVKVTQSSRYLVKRTGEKVFLECVQDMDHENMFWYRQDPGLGLRLIYFSYDVKMKEKGDIPEGYSVSREKKERFSLILESASTNQTSMYLCASSIPLALLSSYNEQFFGPGTRLTVL.

On this clonotype: No conserved phenylalanine or tryptophan is present at the end of the CDR3, so a read error is the likely explanation. The chain uses TRBV6-5 and TRBJ1-2; 9 positions agree with TRBD1. Germline CDR1 MNHEY, CDR2 SVGAGI. This CDR3 comprises 14 residues. Trimming took 7 bases from V and 7 from J; bases not matched to a gene: 10. Written as DNA, the CDR3 is TGTGCCAGCAAGAGGGGACAGGGTATTTCTGGCTACACCTAC. Amino acid sequence: CASKRGQGISGYTY.

CDR3 bases: TGTGCCAGCAGTTTAGGACCAGCCCTCTATGGCTACACCTTC. Translating it yields CASSLGPALYGYTF. V and J are TRBV28 and TRBJ1-2; D remains unclear. Trimming removed 2 bases from V and 4 bases from J, with 11 bases in between. CDR3 length: 14 amino acids. Germline CDR1 reads MDHEN; CDR2 reads SYDVKM.

The chain couples TRBV7-2 to TRBJ1-2, with D tentatively TRBD1 (6 bases). Germline CDR1 SGHTA, CDR2 FQGNSA. The CDR3 is 16 residues long. V lost 0 bases, J lost 4 bases, and 15 bases lay in between. The CDR3 sequence: CASSLAYRAVSYGYTF. CDR3 DNA: TGTGCCAGCAGCTTAGCCTACAGGGCAGTCAGCTATGGCTACACCTTC.

The chain links TRBV23-1 to TRBJ1-5; D might be TRBD1 (5 bases). TRBV23-1 carries the ORF label, with uncertain function. Trimming removed 6 bases at V and 5 bases at J, with 14 bases between. The CDR3 totals 14 residues. The DNA for the CDR3 is TGCGCCAGCAGCTTCGGGACTCTCGATCAGCCCCAGCATTTT. Translation: CASSFGTLDQPQHF.

The J gene is TRBJ1-1, the V gene TRBV9; D is perhaps TRBD1 (5 bases). The V gene's germline CDR1 is SGDLS and CDR2 YYNGEE. The CDR3 length is 13 residues. Trimming removed 8 bases at V and 3 bases at J, with 14 bases between. CDR3 sequence: CASKRRDDTEAFF. For the CDR3, the DNA is TGTGCCAGTAAACGCAGGGATGACACTGAAGCTTTCTTT.

This chain links TRBV11-3 with TRBJ1-1; no reliable D call. The CDR3 is made up of 16 amino acids. Trimming removed 0 bases at V and 1 base at J, with 12 bases between. Looked up from germline, CDR1 is SGHNT and CDR2 is YENEEA. This chain's CDR3 is CASSLDLSGKNTEAFF. CDR3 bases: TGTGCCAGCAGCTTAGATCTATCAGGAAAGAACACTGAAGCTTTCTTT.